These T cell receptor beta chains were read from a single sample in a study of T cells after yellow fever vaccination. TCRdb ran MiXCR on the 5' RACE reads and lists one entry per CDR3 protein. The sample lists approximately 300,000 distinct CDR3 sequences; over 8.5% were seen once. Sequences were derived from CD4+ T cells sorted from PBMCs, sampled 45 days after the yellow fever booster vaccination. These receptors originate from a man aged 18 to 30 who received the YFV17D yellow fever vaccine. CDR3s include the opening cysteine and the closing phenylalanine or tryptophan. The size field is filled for only some rows; it gives once, few, many or a size class.

j_gene,v_gene,abundance,CDR3aa
TRBJ2-1,TRBV14,.,CASSRGLINEQFF
TRBJ2-2,TRBV24-1,.,CATSLSGAGTNTGELFF
TRBJ1-2,TRBV28,.,CASTSALDYGYTF
TRBJ1-5,TRBV6-6,.,CAGKGQDDQPQHF
TRBJ2-5,TRBV12-3/TRBV12-4,.,CASTKRGGGETQYF
TRBJ2-1,TRBV19,many,CASSKRGGRSYNEQFF
TRBJ1-2,TRBV11-2,.,CASSSIQGRKFNGYTF
TRBJ2-7,TRBV7-9,few,CASSPGPGYEQYF
TRBJ2-3,TRBV4-2,many,CASSQRASSADTQYF
TRBJ2-7,TRBV23-1,.,CASSQPGPRTDPYEQYF